This entry is about one TCR beta chain. Its target is not known. TCRdb keeps only in-frame clones here, not all; method: immunoSEQ multiplex PCR. Of fewer than 45,000 clones in the sample, 75% to 90% are singletons; the top ten hold 6.8%. This sample was included in a study of OX40 agonist ivuxolimab in advanced cancers. About the study: Eligibility rules accepted prior anti-PD-1, anti-PD-L1 or anti-CTLA-4 therapy, and around 40% had some.

Study-wide findings and caveats: Also present in some nonresponders was a low level of normalized T-cell clonal expansion. Among patients with partial responses at 0.1-3.0 mg/kg, clonal expansion was among the lowest.

Germline CDR1 SEHNR, CDR2 FQNEAQ (reference sequence). Trimming removed 1 base from V and 12 bases from J; junction bases left unmatched: 15. CDR3 length: 16 residues. This material consisted of CD4+ or CD8+ T cells sorted from blood, taken in a trial of the OX40 agonist ivuxolimab. The J gene is TRBJ2-1, the V gene TRBV7-9; 7 bases map to TRBD2. The TCR was taken from an adult with an advanced solid tumor such as melanoma, head and neck, liver or kidney cancer. The CDR3 nucleotides are TGTGCCAGCAGCTTAGGGGTTTTTCGGCGGGGGTTATGGCAGTTCTTC. Protein: CASSLGVFRRGLWQFF.